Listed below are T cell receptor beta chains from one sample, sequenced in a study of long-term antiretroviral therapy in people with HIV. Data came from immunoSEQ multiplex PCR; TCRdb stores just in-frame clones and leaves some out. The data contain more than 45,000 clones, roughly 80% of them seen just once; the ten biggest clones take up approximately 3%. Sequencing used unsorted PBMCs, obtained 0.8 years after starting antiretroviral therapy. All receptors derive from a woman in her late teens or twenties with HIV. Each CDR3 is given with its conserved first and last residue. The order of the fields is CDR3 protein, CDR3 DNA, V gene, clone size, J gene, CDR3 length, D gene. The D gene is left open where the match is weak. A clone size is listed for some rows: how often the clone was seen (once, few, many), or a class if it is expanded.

CDR3 protein: CATSSPDRGFGYGYTF; CDR3 DNA: TGTGCCACCAGCTCCCCGGACAGGGGATTTGGATATGGCTACACCTTC; V gene: TRBV15; clone size: NA; J gene: TRBJ1-2; CDR3 length: 16; D gene: TRBD1
CDR3 protein: CASISGPGAYEQYF; CDR3 DNA: TGTGCCAGCATCTCGGGGCCAGGAGCCTACGAGCAGTACTTC; V gene: TRBV6-4; clone size: NA; J gene: TRBJ2-7; CDR3 length: 14; D gene: NA
CDR3 protein: CASSQPGTDTQYF; CDR3 DNA: TGTGCCAGCAGCCAACCAGGGACAGATACGCAGTATTTT; V gene: TRBV14; clone size: NA; J gene: TRBJ2-3; CDR3 length: 13; D gene: NA
CDR3 protein: CASSLIPTSGFTDTQYF; CDR3 DNA: TGTGCCAGCAGCTTGATCCCGACTAGCGGATTCACAGATACGCAGTATTTT; V gene: TRBV7-9; clone size: NA; J gene: TRBJ2-3; CDR3 length: 17; D gene: TRBD2
CDR3 protein: CATSRSRGYEKLFF; CDR3 DNA: TGTGCCACCAGCAGAAGCAGGGGTTACGAAAAACTGTTTTTT; V gene: TRBV15; clone size: NA; J gene: TRBJ1-4; CDR3 length: 14; D gene: NA
CDR3 protein: CSAVGHSYEQYF; CDR3 DNA: TGCAGCGCTGTAGGACATAGCTACGAGCAGTACTTC; V gene: TRBV29-1; clone size: NA; J gene: TRBJ2-7; CDR3 length: 12; D gene: NA
CDR3 protein: CASSTPGGYTF; CDR3 DNA: TGTGCCAGCAGTACCCCGGGGGGCTACACCTTC; V gene: TRBV28; clone size: once; J gene: TRBJ1-2; CDR3 length: 11; D gene: NA
CDR3 protein: CASSQDPGHGSNTEAFF; CDR3 DNA: TGCGCCAGCAGCCAAGATCCGGGTCATGGGTCGAACACTGAAGCTTTCTTT; V gene: TRBV4-3; clone size: NA; J gene: TRBJ1-1; CDR3 length: 17; D gene: NA
CDR3 protein: CASSQDASFATDTQYF; CDR3 DNA: TGCGCCAGCAGCCAAGATGCTAGCTTTGCCACGGATACGCAGTATTTT; V gene: TRBV4-3; clone size: NA; J gene: TRBJ2-3; CDR3 length: 16; D gene: NA
CDR3 protein: CASSDTQEASSTDTQYF; CDR3 DNA: TGTGCCAGCAGTGACACCCAGGAGGCCTCTAGCACAGATACGCAGTATTTT; V gene: TRBV6-4; clone size: NA; J gene: TRBJ2-3; CDR3 length: 17; D gene: NA
CDR3 protein: CATNPGLANTGELFF; CDR3 DNA: TGTGCCACCAACCCGGGACTAGCGAACACCGGGGAGCTGTTTTTT; V gene: TRBV6-5; clone size: NA; J gene: TRBJ2-2; CDR3 length: 15; D gene: TRBD2
CDR3 protein: CAISVRTGGGDTQYF; CDR3 DNA: TGTGCCATCAGTGTCCGGACAGGGGGAGGCGATACGCAGTATTTT; V gene: TRBV10-3; clone size: NA; J gene: TRBJ2-3; CDR3 length: 15; D gene: TRBD1
CDR3 protein: CASSAEGIRNDEQYF; CDR3 DNA: TGTGCCAGCAGCGCCGAGGGGATACGGAATGACGAGCAGTACTTC; V gene: TRBV9; clone size: NA; J gene: TRBJ2-7; CDR3 length: 15; D gene: NA
CDR3 protein: CASRGPGANVLTF; CDR3 DNA: TGTGCCAGCAGGGGTCCTGGGGCCAACGTCCTGACTTTC; V gene: TRBV6-5; clone size: NA; J gene: TRBJ2-6; CDR3 length: 13; D gene: NA
CDR3 protein: CASSQGDRPDSGEKLFF; CDR3 DNA: TGTGCCAGCAGCCAGGGGGACAGGCCCGACTCGGGTGAAAAACTGTTTTTT; V gene: TRBV11-2; clone size: NA; J gene: TRBJ1-4; CDR3 length: 17; D gene: TRBD1
CDR3 protein: CASSLGGYEQYF; CDR3 DNA: TGCGCCAGCAGCTTGGGTGGGTACGAGCAGTACTTC; V gene: TRBV5-1; clone size: NA; J gene: TRBJ2-7; CDR3 length: 12; D gene: NA
CDR3 protein: CATLGPVAGEGPGELFF; CDR3 DNA: TGTGCCACCCTAGGCCCCGTAGCGGGAGAGGGGCCCGGGGAGCTGTTTTTT; V gene: TRBV10-3; clone size: NA; J gene: TRBJ2-2; CDR3 length: 17; D gene: TRBD2
CDR3 protein: CASSQTSGINTGELFF; CDR3 DNA: TGTGCCAGCAGCCAGACTAGCGGAATTAACACCGGGGAGCTGTTTTTT; V gene: TRBV14; clone size: NA; J gene: TRBJ2-2; CDR3 length: 16; D gene: TRBD2
CDR3 protein: CASSVDGSGRPTQYF; CDR3 DNA: TGCGCCAGCAGCGTGGATGGTAGCGGGAGACCTACGCAGTATTTT; V gene: TRBV5-1; clone size: NA; J gene: TRBJ2-3; CDR3 length: 15; D gene: TRBD2
CDR3 protein: CASTGDRYPDNYGYTF; CDR3 DNA: TGCGCCAGCACGGGGGACAGGTACCCCGATAACTATGGCTACACCTTC; V gene: TRBV5-1; clone size: few; J gene: TRBJ1-2; CDR3 length: 16; D gene: TRBD1
CDR3 protein: CASSYFYSSYEQYF; CDR3 DNA: TGTGCCAGCAGTTACTTTTATAGCTCCTACGAGCAGTACTTC; V gene: TRBV6-5; clone size: NA; J gene: TRBJ2-7; CDR3 length: 14; D gene: NA
CDR3 protein: CASSLAWGGTQYF; CDR3 DNA: TGTGCCAGCAGTTTAGCGTGGGGGGGAACGCAGTATTTT; V gene: TRBV27; clone size: NA; J gene: TRBJ2-3; CDR3 length: 13; D gene: TRBD2
CDR3 protein: CASSIGPSGPDRRGYTF; CDR3 DNA: TGTGCCAGTAGTATTGGACCATCAGGCCCCGATCGTCGTGGCTACACCTTC; V gene: TRBV19; clone size: NA; J gene: TRBJ1-2; CDR3 length: 17; D gene: NA
CDR3 protein: CASSQLAGLAKNIQYF; CDR3 DNA: TGCGCCAGCAGCCAACTGGCGGGACTAGCCAAAAACATTCAGTACTTC; V gene: TRBV4-1; clone size: NA; J gene: TRBJ2-4; CDR3 length: 16; D gene: NA